The T cell receptor beta chain under discussion was sequenced for a study of OX40 agonist ivuxolimab in advanced cancers. In the study overall: Melanoma, hepatocellular carcinoma, head and neck or renal cell cancer occurred in dose-escalation patients. The dose-escalation cohort was about 80% male, with a mean age of around 60 years, ranging roughly 20 to 80. General study points: Relative to CD4+, CD8+ T cells held more expanded clones on average.

A note on this clone: Antigen unknown.

Sequencing was performed with immunoSEQ multiplex PCR; in TCRdb, only in-frame clones are kept and a portion is missing. The repertoire holds roughly 48,000 clones, with around nine tenths as singletons. This CDR3 contains 17 residues. With 4 bases removed from V and 0 bases from J, the gap between germline ends came to 19 bases. In germline, CDR1 is LGHNA, CDR2 YSLEER. This rearrangement joins TRBV4-3 to TRBJ2-7, with D possibly matching TRBD1 (6 bases). This receptor was obtained from an adult with an advanced solid tumor such as melanoma, head and neck, liver or kidney cancer. Sequencing was performed on CD4+ or CD8+ T cells sorted from blood, taken in a trial of the OX40 agonist ivuxolimab. Here the CDR3 reads CASSPVSQGRISYEQYF. CDR3 sequence (DNA): TGCGCCAGCAGCCCAGTGAGTCAGGGGAGAATCTCCTACGAGCAGTACTTC.